The 21 T cell receptor beta chains presented below share a single source sample, sequenced in a study of memory CD4+ T cells and cytomegalovirus serostatus. Generated by immunoSEQ multiplex PCR, the TCRdb table keeps only in-frame clones and is missing some. The sample shows 50,000 to 75,000 clones, approximately 78% of them seen only once. The sort gate was single viable CD3+CD4+CD8-CD45RO+ cells for memory CD4+ T cells. The sequenced sample was memory CD4+ T cells from blood. The receptors stem from an adult in good health and CMV-seronegative.

J is TRBJ2-1 and V is TRBV5-1; 11 bases line up with TRBD2. The V gene's germline CDR1 is SGHRS and CDR2 YFSETQ. The junction had 2 bases not matched to a gene; V was cut back by 5 bases and J by 4 bases. The CDR3 covers 14 residues. For the CDR3, the DNA is TGCGCCAGCAGTCGGACTAGCGGGTACAATGAGCAGTTCTTC. Translating it yields CASSRTSGYNEQFF. Full variable domain (missing parts from reference TRBV5-1 and TRBJ2-1): KAGVTQTPRYLIKTRGQQVTLSCSPISGHRSVSWYQQTPGQGLQFLFEYFSETQRNKGNFPGRFSGRQFSNSRSEMNVSTLELGDSALYLCASSRTSGYNEQFFGPGTRLTVL.

The rearrangement joins TRBV11-2 to TRBJ2-7, with D possibly matching TRBD2 (6 bases). The CDR3 is 17 residues long. V was clipped by 4 bases and J by 3 bases, with 22 bases between them. Germline CDR1 SGHAT, CDR2 FQNNGV. The CDR3: CASSSAGAAGLVYEQYF. CDR3 nucleotides: TGTGCCAGCAGCTCCGCCGGGGCGGCGGGGTTGGTCTACGAGCAGTACTTC.

The V and J genes are TRBV18 and TRBJ1-1, with 8 nucleotides matching TRBD1. The germline V gene encodes CDR1 KGHSH and CDR2 LQKENI. The V segment lost 3 bases and the J segment 0 bases; nucleotides outside the gene matches: 9. CDR3 length: 17 residues. In DNA form, the CDR3 reads TGTGCCAGCTCACCTTCCGGGACAGGATTACTGAACACTGAAGCTTTCTTT. It specifies CASSPSGTGLLNTEAFF.

The chain employs TRBV7-2 and TRBJ2-3; D not certain. The CDR3 loop spans 14 amino acids. V dropped 6 bases and J dropped 3 bases, with 13 bases sitting between them. Germline CDR1 reads SGHTA; CDR2 reads FQGNSA. The CDR3 is CASRLSLVTDTQYF. For the CDR3, the DNA is TGTGCCAGCAGACTAAGTTTGGTGACAGATACGCAGTATTTT.

The V call is TRBV27, the J call TRBJ2-3; 11 nucleotides line up with TRBD2. Germline V gene sequence: CDR1 MNHEY, CDR2 SMNVEV (reference sequence). The CDR3 sequence is 17 residues long. V gave up 0 bases and J gave up 6 bases; unmatched junction bases: 8. DNA for the CDR3: TGTGCCAGCAGTTTATCGGGGACTAGCGGTTCTAGGGATACGCAGTATTTT. Translating gives CASSLSGTSGSRDTQYF.

This sequence joins TRBV19 and TRBJ1-2; D remains ambiguous. Looked up from germline, CDR1 is LNHDA and CDR2 is SQIVND (reference sequence). The length of the CDR3 is 13 residues. V gave up 3 bases and J gave up 7 bases, with 12 bases separating them. The CDR3: CASSMGGVPGYTF. CDR3 nucleotide sequence: TGTGCCAGTAGTATGGGTGGTGTTCCTGGCTACACCTTC.

This clone was seen a handful of times. The gene calls are TRBV18 and TRBJ1-3; no clear D. Germline CDR1 reads KGHSH; CDR2 reads LQKENI. V was clipped by 4 bases and J by 0 bases, with 13 bases between them. The CDR3 loop spans 16 amino acids. CDR3 DNA: TGTGCCAGCTCACGATATACAGAGTCCTCTGGAAACACCATATATTTT. Its protein product is CASSRYTESSGNTIYF.

The chain has TRBV19 and TRBJ1-2, with unresolved D. Trimming pared 9 bases from V and 0 bases from J, leaving 8 bases between. The germline V gene encodes CDR1 LNHDA and CDR2 SQIVND (reference sequence). This CDR3 has 12 residues. The CDR3: CASYTPNYGYTF. CDR3 bases: TGTGCCAGCTACACCCCTAACTATGGCTACACCTTC.

The rearrangement joins TRBV19 to TRBJ1-5, with D possibly being TRBD1 (5 bases). Trimming stripped 5 bases from V and 2 bases from J, with 13 bases between. The CDR3 extends over 15 amino acids. Germline V gene sequence: CDR1 LNHDA, CDR2 SQIVND (reference sequence). The CDR3 region is CASSGGGIGNQPQHF. CDR3 nucleotides: TGTGCCAGTAGTGGGGGTGGGATCGGCAATCAGCCCCAGCATTTT. The full variable domain, with the rest looked up from reference TRBV19 and TRBJ1-5, is DGGITQSPKYLFRKEGQNVTLSCEQNLNHDAMYWYRQDPGQGLRLIYYSQIVNDFQKGDIAEGYSVSREKKESFPLTVTSAQKNPTAFYLCASSGGGIGNQPQHFGDGTRLSIL.

J is TRBJ1-6 and V is TRBV7-6, with D tentatively TRBD1 (6 bases). The CDR3 is 16 residues long. The germline V and J ends were trimmed by 5 bases and 9 bases, with 20 bases remaining between them. CDR1 is SGHVS, CDR2 FNYEAQ, per germline. CDR3 region: CASSRQSGDGGSPLHF. CDR3 DNA: TGTGCCAGCAGCCGGCAGTCAGGGGACGGGGGTTCACCCCTCCACTTT.

This chain links TRBV4-1 with TRBJ1-1; no clear D. The germline V and J ends were trimmed by 2 bases and 1 base, with 11 bases remaining between them. Germline-derived CDR1 and CDR2 are MGHRA and YSYEKL. This CDR3 is built from 15 residues. The CDR3 nucleotides read TGCGCCAGCAGCCAACCCCGGAGAGGGAACACTGAAGCTTTCTTT. Its translation: CASSQPRRGNTEAFF.

The chain has TRBV30 and TRBJ1-2; D possibly corresponds to TRBD1 (6 bases). The CDR3 consists of 14 residues. Germline V gene data show CDR1 as GTSNPN and CDR2 as SVGIG (reference sequence). Trimming took 2 bases from V and 7 from J, leaving 17 bases between them. The CDR3 sequence is CAWSFRAGARGYTF. Written as DNA, the CDR3 is TGTGCCTGGAGTTTTAGGGCGGGGGCTCGTGGCTACACCTTC.

This chain uses TRBV6-1 with TRBJ1-2, with TRBD1 as a possible D gene (5 bases). Between the trimmed V and J ends, which lost 0 bases and 4 bases, there was a span of 9 bases. There are 14 residues in the CDR3. CDR1 is MNHNS, CDR2 SASEGT, per germline. CDR3 DNA: TGTGCCAGCAGTGAAGCACAGGCCGGCTATGGCTACACCTTC. Translated, it gives CASSEAQAGYGYTF.

The J gene is TRBJ1-3, the V gene TRBV2; D remains ambiguous. Germline V CDR1 and CDR2: SNHLY, FYNNEI. Trimming cost V 3 bases and J 4 bases, with 13 bases left between them. The CDR3 is 15 amino acids. The DNA of the CDR3 is TGTGCCAGCAGTGATCGGGGAACGCGCGGAAACACCATATATTTT. It codes for CASSDRGTRGNTIYF.

This clone was seen only once. The rearrangement uses TRBV5-5 and TRBJ1-5; 8 bases agree with TRBD1. Germline trimming cut 4 bases from V and 2 bases from J; bases unmatched to any gene: 8. Germline CDR1 reads SGHKS; CDR2 reads YYEKEE (reference sequence). The CDR3 spans 16 residues. CDR3 DNA sequence: TGTGCCAGCAGCCCTGGACAGGGCCTTGGCAATCAGCCCCAGCATTTT. This codes for CASSPGQGLGNQPQHF. Together with reference TRBV5-5 and TRBJ1-5, the CDR3 gives the full variable domain: DAGVTQSPTHLIKTRGQQVTLRCSPISGHKSVSWYQQVLGQGPQFIFQYYEKEERGRGNFPDRFSARQFPNYSSELNVNALLLGDSALYLCASSPGQGLGNQPQHFGDGTRLSIL.

Comments on this clone: The junction does not match germline at one end; this may be a read error. This chain uses TRBV6-1 with TRBJ1-5, with D tentatively TRBD1 (5 bases). The CDR3 has 14 amino acids. The V gene's germline CDR1 is MNHNS and CDR2 SASEGT. The CDR3 region is CASRGWDGGQAQHF. The CDR3 DNA reads as TGTGCCAGCAGGGGGTGGGATGGGGGTCAGGCCCAGCATTTT.

The J gene is TRBJ2-3, the V gene TRBV27, with 7 nucleotides matching TRBD2. CDR1 is MNHEY and CDR2 is SMNVEV in the germline V gene (reference sequence). With V trimmed by 3 bases and J by 0 bases, 6 bases remained unmatched. This CDR3 contains 16 residues. The DNA for the CDR3 is TGTGCCAGCAGTTTGTCAACTAGCGTTAGCACAGATACGCAGTATTTT. Translation: CASSLSTSVSTDTQYF.

This clone was counted a few times. This chain joins TRBV20-1 and TRBJ2-5; D gene ambiguous. The V gene's germline CDR1 is DFQATT and CDR2 SNEGSKA (reference sequence). The V and J ends lost 1 base and 4 bases respectively, with 4 bases between them. This CDR3 is built from 11 residues. The CDR3 loop is CSARVGETQYF. In nucleotides, the CDR3 is TGCAGTGCTAGAGTAGGAGAGACCCAGTACTTC.

This sequence joins TRBV6-1 and TRBJ2-7; D uncertain. Trimming removed 2 bases at V and 0 bases at J, with 11 bases between. Germline CDR1 and CDR2: MNHNS and SASEGT. This CDR3 has 15 amino acids. The CDR3 DNA sequence: TGTGCCAGCAGTGAAAGTTGGCCAGTCTCCTACGAGCAGTACTTC. Protein product: CASSESWPVSYEQYF.

The genes are TRBV5-5 and TRBJ2-7; D may be TRBD1 (5 bases). The CDR3 totals 17 residues. The V gene's germline CDR1 is SGHKS and CDR2 YYEKEE (reference sequence). V lost 0 bases and J lost 2, with 18 bases in between. The CDR3 region has the DNA TGTGCCAGCAGCTTGGATAGGGGCCTTACCTCTACCTACGAGCAGTACTTC. This sequence encodes CASSLDRGLTSTYEQYF.

The chain recombines TRBV2 with TRBJ1-1, with a weak D call TRBD1 (5 bases). V was shortened by 10 bases and J by 5 bases, with 11 bases between the two germline ends. Per germline, CDR1 SNHLY and CDR2 FYNNEI. The CDR3 has 11 residues. CDR3 protein: CATGGGTEAFF. DNA for the CDR3: TGTGCCACGGGGGGGGGTACTGAAGCTTTCTTT.